The 8 T cell receptor beta chains in this list originate from one sample, sequenced in a study of regulatory T cells in long-lasting Graves disease (dated by TCRdb to the early 2020s). Libraries came from multiplex PCR. Sequencing was carried out with an Illumina HiSeq 4000. TCR beta libraries were built with iRepertoire HTBI primers and Arm-PCR amplification of CDR3 regions. TCRdb took the public reads, trimmed them with fastp at Q25, ran MiXCR for clone calling and kept in-frame beta chains. Merged by CDR3 protein, the rows form single entries marked with the most common genes and DNA. Across this sample there are under 300,000 distinct CDR3 sequences, with roughly 21% seen only once. The ten largest clones represent approximately 15% of the sample. What this sample's time point label stands for: newly diagnosed GD, antithyroid drugs for less than 3 months. For both TCR sequencing and RNA sequencing, RNA was extracted from PBMCs using TRIzol.

The material sequenced was peripheral blood mononuclear cells (PBMCs), taken at new diagnosis, from a patient treated with antithyroid drugs. The origin of the receptors is a female donor with Graves disease.

This clonotype has a count of ten or more. The chain recombines TRBV7-2 with TRBJ2-5; D call uncertain. V dropped 2 bases and J dropped 3 bases, with 4 bases sitting between them. Germline-derived CDR1 and CDR2 are SGHTA and FQGNSA. CDR3 length equals 12 residues. The CDR3 spells CASSLRKETQYF. The CDR3 DNA reads TGTGCCAGCAGCTTACGTAAAGAGACCCAGTACTTC.

In this sample, this clonotype turned up a few times. The chain couples TRBV5-4 to TRBJ2-6, with 7 bases matching TRBD2. The V gene's germline CDR1 is SGHNT and CDR2 YYREEE (reference sequence). CDR3 length: 17 residues. V lost 4 bases, J lost 4 bases, and 11 bases stayed unmatched. The CDR3 loop is CASSPGGRAPGANVLTF. The CDR3 region has the DNA TGTGCCAGCAGCCCCGGGGGGAGGGCGCCAGGGGCCAACGTCCTGACTTTC.

This clonotype appeared many times. The J gene is TRBJ1-2, the V gene TRBV7-2, with a possible D match to TRBD1 (5 bases). Germline loops: CDR1 SGHTA, CDR2 FQGNSA. This CDR3 is built from 13 residues. Trimming shortened V by 4 bases and J by 3 bases, and 9 bases separated the two germline ends. This CDR3 is CASSSDSYYGYTF. The CDR3 DNA is TGTGCCAGCAGCTCAGACAGCTACTATGGCTACACCTTC.

This clonotype was recorded at least ten times. The chain carries TRBV7-2 and TRBJ1-5; TRBD1 is a possible D gene (5 bases). The V end lost 7 bases, the J end lost 7 bases, and 17 bases lay between the germline ends. The CDR3 contains 14 residues. Germline CDR1 and CDR2: SGHTA and FQGNSA. CDR3 sequence (DNA): TGTGCCAGCACCGCAACAGGTGTGTTCCAGCCCCAGCATTTT. Its translation: CASTATGVFQPQHF.

Regarding this clonotype: With a much larger clone just one base away, this may be a read error. The chain joins TRBV20-1 to TRBJ2-3; tentatively, D is TRBD1 or TRBD2 (5 bases each). The CDR3 extends over 13 amino acids. Germline V lookup: CDR1 DFQATT, CDR2 SNEGSKA (reference sequence). This CDR3 reads CSAERGDRGTQYF. DNA for the CDR3: TGCAGCGCAGAAAGGGGAGATAGGGGTACGCAGTATTTT.

This sequence joins TRBV4-3 and TRBJ2-2; 9 bases are shared with TRBD2. CDR3 length equals 17 residues. The V gene's germline CDR1 is LGHNA and CDR2 YSLEER. After removal of 1 base from V and 2 bases from J, the junction contained 5 bases not matched to a gene. CDR3 loop: CASSQVFGTSNTGELFF. The CDR3 DNA sequence: TGCGCCAGCAGCCAAGTGTTCGGGACTAGCAACACCGGGGAGCTGTTTTTT.

This clonotype was recorded at least ten times. The V gene is TRBV14, the J gene TRBJ2-4, with D perhaps TRBD1 or TRBD2 (5 bases each). The germline V and J ends were trimmed by 1 base and 15 bases, with 16 bases remaining between them. Germline-derived CDR1 and CDR2 are SGHDN and FVKESK. The CDR3 is 13 amino acids. The CDR3 DNA reads as TGTGCCAGCAGCCAAGGCAGGGACGGGAAGATGTACTTC. This encodes CASSQGRDGKMYF.

In this sample, this clonotype turned up a few times. A much larger clone lies a single base off, so this may be a read error. The chain carries TRBV20-1 and TRBJ2-3; D may correspond to TRBD1 or TRBD2 (6 bases each). The CDR3 length is 15 residues. CDR1 is DFQATT and CDR2 is SNEGSKA in the germline V gene (reference sequence). This CDR3 is CGALNAGQGSDTQYF. CDR3 nucleotides: TGCGGTGCTCTTAACGCGGGGCAGGGGTCAGATACGCAGTATTTT.